This T cell receptor beta chain was documented in a study of cytomegalovirus exposure and HLA in healthy donors. Whole-study results and caveats: Later analysis associated a missense DCLRE1C variant with TCR beta V- and J-gene trimming.

The CDR3 covers 15 residues. CDR1 is MNHEY, CDR2 SVGAGI, per germline. Deletions cut 5 bases from V and 0 bases from J, with 13 bases between. Comment on this clone: What it binds is unknown.

PCR used 60 Vbeta primers and 13 Jbeta primers. Method: immunoSEQ multiplex PCR; TCRdb's copy keeps in-frame clones and lacks some. The sample gives 150,000 to 190,000 clones, around 82% of which show up once; about 7.1% is in the top ten. The V gene is TRBV6-5, the J gene TRBJ1-2, with TRBD1 as a possible D gene (5 bases). Material for sequencing was PBMCs. The receptor comes from a woman aged 50 to 65 in good health and CMV-seropositive. CDR3 in DNA: TGTGCCAGCAGTGGACGACAGCGAACTAACTATGGCTACACCTTC. Its translation: CASSGRQRTNYGYTF.